This passage covers 14 T cell receptor beta chains from one sample sequenced in a study of shared clonotypes between healthy human individuals. Clones were read by immunoSEQ multiplex PCR, and TCRdb kept only the in-frame ones, dropping some. Of over a million clones in the sample, around 76% were seen once. Sequencing was carried out using memory CD4+ T cells sorted from blood. Subset indicated: CD45RA-negative fraction. All receptors come from a man between 18 and 35 years old in good health.

The J gene is TRBJ1-2, the V gene TRBV6-5, with 7 bases identical to TRBD1. Germline assignment: CDR1 MNHEY and CDR2 SVGAGI. The J segment lost 4 bases and the V segment lost 4 bases, leaving 6 bases of the junction unmatched. CDR3 length: 14 amino acids. The CDR3 DNA sequence: TGTGCCAGCAGTTCTCTTACAGGGGTCTATGGCTACACCTTC. It codes for CASSSLTGVYGYTF.

V and J are TRBV9 and TRBJ2-3; possible D gene TRBD1, 6 bases. Germline V gene lookup returns CDR1 SGDLS and CDR2 YYNGEE. This CDR3 region has 15 residues. V lost 3 bases, J lost 2 bases, and 13 bases lay in between. The CDR3 here is CASSGPGTFTDTQYF. CDR3 nucleotides: TGTGCCAGCAGCGGTCCCGGGACATTCACAGATACGCAGTATTTT. The whole variable domain, filled in from reference TRBV9 and TRBJ2-3, reads DSGVTQTPKHLITATGQRVTLRCSPRSGDLSVYWYQQSLDQGLQFLIQYYNGEERAKGNILERFSAQQFPDLHSELNLSSLELGDSALYFCASSGPGTFTDTQYFGPGTRLTVL.

There are a few counts of this clone. The same CDR3 also results from other DNA sequences found in this sample. The genes are TRBV19 and TRBJ2-2; D is uncertain. V was shortened by 3 bases and J by 2 bases, with 7 bases between the two germline ends. Germline CDR1 LNHDA, CDR2 SQIVND (reference sequence). The CDR3 extends over 14 amino acids. CDR3 bases: TGTGCCAGTAGTATCAGGCAAAACACCGGGGAGCTGTTTTTT. Its protein product is CASSIRQNTGELFF. Based on the CDR3 plus reference TRBV19 and TRBJ2-2, the full variable domain is DGGITQSPKYLFRKEGQNVTLSCEQNLNHDAMYWYRQDPGQGLRLIYYSQIVNDFQKGDIAEGYSVSREKKESFPLTVTSAQKNPTAFYLCASSIRQNTGELFFGEGSRLTVL.

CDR3 sequence reads: CASSLMRTGGFFPCNQPQHF. The DNA of the CDR3 is TGTGCCAGCAGCTTAATGAGGACCGGGGGTTTTTTTCCCTGCAATCAGCCCCAGCATTTT. The chain links TRBV7-3 to TRBJ1-5; possibly TRBD1 for D (5 bases). Deletions cut 1 base from V and 2 bases from J, with 24 bases between. CDR1 SGHTA and CDR2 FQGTGA come from the germline V gene. The CDR3 sequence is 20 residues long.

In DNA form, the CDR3 reads TGTGCCAGCTCACCCCTATACGGGGACAGGGGAACGGTGGACACCTTC. As protein: CASSPLYGDRGTVDTF. The gene calls are TRBV18 and TRBJ1-2; 10 nucleotides line up with TRBD1. The CDR3 loop spans 16 amino acids. From germline, CDR1 is KGHSH and CDR2 LQKENI. The J segment lost 12 bases and the V segment lost 3 bases, leaving 16 bases of the junction unmatched.

This chain uses TRBV14 with TRBJ2-3; TRBD1 agrees at 7 bases. The germline gives CDR1 SGHDN, CDR2 FVKESK. The CDR3 loop spans 16 amino acids. V lost 4 bases, J lost 2 bases, and 9 bases stayed unmatched. The CDR3 DNA reads as TGTGCCAGCAGCCGTACATGGGACAGAAACACAGATACGCAGTATTTT. Protein: CASSRTWDRNTDTQYF.

The chain is built from TRBV7-2 and TRBJ1-5, with a possible D match to TRBD1 (6 bases). The CDR3 consists of 15 residues. The ends were cut back, 2 bases at V and 5 bases at J, with 13 bases in the middle. CDR1 and CDR2 from the germline V gene are SGHTA and FQGNSA. CDR3 amino acids: CASSLSGGRYQPQHF. The CDR3 coding sequence is TGTGCCAGCAGCTTATCTGGGGGGCGGTATCAGCCCCAGCATTTT.

In this sample, this clone turned up once. The rearrangement uses TRBV2 and TRBJ2-3; 11 bases align to TRBD2. V lost 6 bases and J lost 0; bases outside the gene matches: 8. The CDR3 runs 17 residues. Germline assignment: CDR1 SNHLY and CDR2 FYNNEI. The CDR3 sequence is CASRVGGLAASTDTQYF. The CDR3 DNA is TGTGCCAGCAGGGTAGGGGGACTAGCGGCGAGCACAGATACGCAGTATTTT. Together with reference TRBV2 and TRBJ2-3, the CDR3 gives the full variable domain: EPEVTQTPSHQVTQMGQEVILRCVPISNHLYFYWYRQILGQKVEFLVSFYNNEISEKSEIFDDQFSVERPDGSNFTLKIRSTKLEDSAMYFCASRVGGLAASTDTQYFGPGTRLTVL.

The chain is built from TRBV12-1 and TRBJ2-3; the D segment call TRBD1 is taken from the table without a DNA check. TRBV12-1 is listed as a pseudogene. This CDR3 has 15 residues. The CDR3 loop reads CASSLSQAYTDTQYF. CDR3 sequence (DNA): TGTGCCAGCAGCTTGAGCCAGGCGTACACAGATACGCAGTATTTT.

V is TRBV5-1 and J is TRBJ2-5, with D possibly being TRBD2 (5 bases). The CDR3 extends over 15 amino acids. The germline CDR1 and CDR2 sequences are SGHRS and YFSETQ. Trimming removed 0 bases from V and 4 bases from J, with 13 bases in between. The CDR3 sequence is CASSLGGGLGETQYF. As DNA, the CDR3 is TGCGCCAGCAGCTTGGGAGGAGGTCTCGGAGAGACCCAGTACTTC. Full variable domain (outside the CDR3, taken from reference TRBV5-1 and TRBJ2-5): KAGVTQTPRYLIKTRGQQVTLSCSPISGHRSVSWYQQTPGQGLQFLFEYFSETQRNKGNFPGRFSGRQFSNSRSEMNVSTLELGDSALYLCASSLGGGLGETQYFGPGTRLLVL.

This clone was found a few times. The V and J genes are TRBV28 and TRBJ1-1; D is uncertain. The germline V gene has CDR1 MDHEN and CDR2 SYDVKM. The CDR3 is 12 amino acids. Trimming stripped 8 bases from V and 0 bases from J, with 7 bases between. For the CDR3, the DNA is TGTGCCAGCCGTCTCCTGAACACTGAAGCTTTCTTT. Its protein is CASRLLNTEAFF.

A note on this clone: Other DNA sequences in the same sample also yield this CDR3. The V and J genes are TRBV5-1 and TRBJ2-3; a possible D gene is TRBD2 (5 bases). Per the germline V gene, CDR1 is SGHRS and CDR2 is YFSETQ. This CDR3 has 13 amino acids. V was cut by 5 bases and J by 1 base, with 8 bases left in between. The CDR3 bases are TGCGCCAGCAGTGACGGGGGCACAGATACGCAGTATTTT. This codes for CASSDGGTDTQYF.

The gene calls are TRBV4-1 and TRBJ2-7, with TRBD2 identical over 9 bases. Germline values: CDR1 MGHRA, CDR2 YSYEKL. This CDR3 region has 19 residues. Trimming at V came to 3 bases and at J to 0 bases, leaving 15 bases not matched to a gene. DNA of the CDR3: TGCGCCAGCAGCCAGGTAGCGGGGGCCCAAAATCCAAGCTCCTACGAGCAGTACTTC. Protein: CASSQVAGAQNPSSYEQYF.

The chain has TRBV14 and TRBJ2-5, with unresolved D. The ends were cut back, 8 bases at V and 2 bases at J, with 9 bases in the middle. Germline loops: CDR1 SGHDN, CDR2 FVKESK. CDR3 length: 12 amino acids. CDR3 coding DNA: TGTGCCAGCCGCAAGGGACAAGAGACCCAGTACTTC. As protein: CASRKGQETQYF.